One and the same sample provided the 19 T cell receptor beta chains below, sequenced in a study of control samples from healthy donors and cancer patients. Data came from immunoSEQ multiplex PCR; TCRdb stores just in-frame clones and leaves some out. This table holds tens of thousands of clones, approximately 87% found once. Sequenced sample: PBMCs. These receptor sequences come from a woman aged 60-70 years with lung cancer.

The chain employs TRBV2 and TRBJ2-7, with D perhaps matching TRBD1 (5 bases). Trimming shortened V by 7 bases and J by 5 bases, and 18 bases separated the two germline ends. CDR1 is SNHLY, CDR2 FYNNEI, per germline. This CDR3 has 14 amino acids. Written as DNA, the CDR3 is TGTGCCAGCACCGCGGAGCAGGGAACCCACGAGCAGTACTTC. The encoded protein is CASTAEQGTHEQYF.

The CDR3 nucleotides are TGTGCCAGCAGGATGACTAGCGGGAGGGAGGCTGAGCAGTTCTTC. Its protein product is CASRMTSGREAEQFF. The rearrangement links TRBV28 to TRBJ2-1; 14 nucleotides agree with TRBD2. V gave up 6 bases and J gave up 9 bases; unmatched junction bases: 7. This CDR3 contains 15 residues. Germline CDR1 MDHEN, CDR2 SYDVKM.

This clone counts as medium-sized (0.01 to 0.1%). CDR3 DNA: TGTGCCACCGCGATTGGGCAGCCGAGGCAGCCCCAGCATTTT. Protein: CATAIGQPRQPQHF. The chain uses TRBV6-6 and TRBJ1-5; D uncertain. CDR1 is MNHNY, CDR2 SVGAGI, per germline (reference sequence). Trimming removed 10 bases at V and 7 bases at J, with 20 bases between. This CDR3 contains 14 residues.

The chain couples TRBV28 to TRBJ2-2; D possibly corresponds to TRBD2 (7 bases). The CDR3 totals 15 residues. Trimming took 8 bases from V and 0 from J, leaving 13 bases between them. CDR1 MDHEN and CDR2 SYDVKM come from the germline V gene. CDR3 amino acids: CASQRGGTNTGELFF. For the CDR3, the DNA is TGTGCCAGCCAAAGGGGGGGCACGAACACCGGGGAGCTGTTTTTT.

This clone was picked up a small number of times. The chain combines TRBV7-6 with TRBJ2-7; D could derive from TRBD1 or TRBD2 (5 bases each). CDR3 length equals 14 residues. From germline, CDR1 is SGHVS and CDR2 FNYEAQ. V dropped 5 bases and J dropped 6 bases, with 17 bases sitting between them. CDR3 sequence: CASSQRDGFSEQYF. The CDR3 DNA reads TGTGCCAGCAGCCAAAGGGACGGTTTTTCCGAGCAGTACTTC.

V usage is TRBV7-8 and J usage is TRBJ2-7; TRBD2 matches 10 bases. V shed 6 bases, J shed 4 bases, and the junction held 15 bases outside the gene matches. In germline, CDR1 is SGHVS, CDR2 FQNEAQ. The CDR3 loop spans 17 amino acids. As DNA, the CDR3 is TGTGCCAGCAGTCCAGGGAGCAGCGGGGGGGCCGTATACGAGCAGTACTTC. This encodes CASSPGSSGGAVYEQYF.

The chain carries TRBV5-6 and TRBJ1-2; D uncertain. Trimming removed 0 bases at V and 0 bases at J, with 9 bases between. CDR3 length: 15 amino acids. Germline V gene lookup returns CDR1 SGHDT and CDR2 YYEEEE. The DNA of the CDR3 is TGTGCCAGCAGCTTGGTCGGGCAGGCTAACTATGGCTACACCTTC. This codes for CASSLVGQANYGYTF.

This sequence joins TRBV19 and TRBJ2-1, with 8 bases that match TRBD2. V trimming: 1 base; J trimming: 2 bases; junction bases outside the gene matches: 4. The CDR3 loop spans 16 amino acids. The germline V gene has CDR1 LNHDA and CDR2 SQIVND (reference sequence). The CDR3 region is CASSIGGSGTYNEQFF. CDR3 nucleotides: TGTGCCAGTAGTATAGGGGGTAGCGGGACCTACAATGAGCAGTTCTTC.

This clone was picked up a small number of times. The V gene is TRBV5-1, the J gene TRBJ2-1, with 7 bases lining up with TRBD2. The CDR3 consists of 15 residues. CDR1 and CDR2 from the germline V gene are SGHRS and YFSETQ. The V gene end was trimmed by 0 bases and the J gene end by 4 bases; junction bases not matched to a gene: 4. The CDR3 DNA follows: TGCGCCAGCAGCTTGGGCGGGGGAACTTACAATGAGCAGTTCTTC. Its translation is CASSLGGGTYNEQFF.

This clone was seen a single time. The rearrangement uses TRBV21-1 and TRBJ1-4. TRBV21-1 is a listed pseudogene. The CDR3 extends over 14 amino acids. The CDR3 is CASSKGGYNEKLFF. The CDR3 nucleotides are TGTGCCAGCAGCAAAGGGGGGTATAATGAAAAACTGTTTTTT.

The CDR3 is CSAAGTGYEQYF. The DNA of the CDR3 is TGCAGCGCCGCCGGGACAGGGTACGAGCAGTACTTC. This chain connects TRBV29-1 to TRBJ2-7; 9 bases map to TRBD1. Unmatched junction bases numbered 5, after V lost 7 bases and J lost 4 bases. The CDR3 loop spans 12 amino acids. CDR1 and CDR2 from the germline V gene are SQVTM and ANQGSEA.

This chain links TRBV18 with TRBJ1-2; D perhaps matches TRBD1 (6 bases). Between the trimmed V and J ends, which lost 3 bases and 4 bases, there was a span of 9 bases. The CDR3 loop spans 13 amino acids. Germline V gene sequence: CDR1 KGHSH, CDR2 LQKENI. This chain's CDR3 is CASSPEQGYGYTF. The CDR3 DNA follows: TGTGCCAGCTCACCGGAACAGGGCTATGGCTACACCTTC. Combining the CDR3 with reference TRBV18 and TRBJ1-2 gives the whole variable domain NAGVMQNPRHLVRRRGQEARLRCSPMKGHSHVYWYRQLPEEGLKFMVYLQKENIIDESGMPKERFSAEFPKEGPSILRIQQVVRGDSAAYFCASSPEQGYGYTFGSGTRLTVV.

The rearrangement links TRBV7-9 to TRBJ2-7; 11 bases are a match to TRBD2. CDR3 length: 14 residues. V lost 6 bases, J lost 3 bases, and 4 bases stayed unmatched. Germline CDR1 is SEHNR and CDR2 is FQNEAQ (reference sequence). The CDR3 region is CASRAGLAVYEQYF. The CDR3 DNA follows: TGTGCCAGCAGAGCGGGACTAGCGGTCTACGAGCAGTACTTC.

This chain uses TRBV9 with TRBJ2-2; TRBD2 might be the D (7 bases). V gave up 4 bases and J gave up 0 bases, with 16 bases separating them. CDR1 and CDR2 from the germline V gene are SGDLS and YYNGEE. This CDR3 has 17 residues. CDR3 bases: TGTGCCAGCAGCCGTGGAGGGGGGACTACGAACACCGGGGAGCTGTTTTTT. This codes for CASSRGGGTTNTGELFF.

This sequence joins TRBV5-3 and TRBJ1-2; perhaps TRBD1 as D (5 bases). TRBV5-3 belongs to the ORF category, with a function that is uncertain. Trimming took off 4 bases at V and 4 bases at J, with 17 bases between the two ends. The CDR3 is 15 residues long. As DNA, the CDR3 is TGTGCCAGAAGCGCTCCGGGACTCCTTCCCTATGGCTACACCTTC. The encoded protein is CARSAPGLLPYGYTF.

Here the CDR3 DNA reads TGTGCCAGCAGCTTAGAAAGGGTCCATGAGCAGTTCTTC. Protein product: CASSLERVHEQFF. The chain combines TRBV11-2 with TRBJ2-1; no clear D. V dropped 0 bases and J dropped 8 bases, with 8 bases sitting between them. This CDR3 is 13 amino acids long. In germline, CDR1 is SGHAT, CDR2 FQNNGV.

The table lists this clone with a count of one. The chain joins TRBV19 to TRBJ1-1; D is possibly TRBD1 (6 bases). CDR3 size: 15 residues. Trimming took 9 bases from V and 1 from J, leaving 18 bases between them. The V gene's germline CDR1 is LNHDA and CDR2 SQIVND (reference sequence). Here the CDR3 DNA reads TGTGCCAGACGATATTGGACAGAAGGGAACACTGAAGCTTTCTTT. Translating it yields CARRYWTEGNTEAFF.

The rearrangement links TRBV10-2 to TRBJ1-6; 7 bases are shared with TRBD1. Germline assignment: CDR1 WSHSY and CDR2 SAAADI. The CDR3 has 16 residues. V shed 4 bases, J shed 3 bases, and the junction held 6 bases outside the gene matches. CDR3: CASSGTGEVYNSPLHF. The CDR3 nucleotides are TGCGCCAGCAGTGGTACAGGGGAGGTCTATAATTCACCCCTCCACTTT.

CDR3 nucleotides: TGTGCCAGCAGCCAAGATAACGGGCACGAGCAGTACTTC. Its translation: CASSQDNGHEQYF. The chain employs TRBV3-1 (or the pseudogene TRBV3-2) and TRBJ2-7; D not certain. Per the germline V gene, CDR1 is LGHDT and CDR2 is YNNKEL (reference sequence). The CDR3 covers 13 residues. V was shortened by 0 bases and J by 5 bases, with 8 bases between the two germline ends.